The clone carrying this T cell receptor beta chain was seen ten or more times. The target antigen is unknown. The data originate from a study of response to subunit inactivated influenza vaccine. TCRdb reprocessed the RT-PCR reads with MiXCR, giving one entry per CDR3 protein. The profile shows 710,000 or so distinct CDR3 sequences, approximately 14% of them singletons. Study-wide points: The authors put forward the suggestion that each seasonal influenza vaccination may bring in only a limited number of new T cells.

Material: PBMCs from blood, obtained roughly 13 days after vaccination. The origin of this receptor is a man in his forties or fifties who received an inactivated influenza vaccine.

CDR3 region: CSARSGLPYEQYF. The CDR3 nucleotides read TGCAGTGCTAGGTCGGGCCTCCCGTACGAGCAGTACTTC. The V gene is TRBV20-1, the J gene TRBJ2-7; D remains unclear. V was clipped by 3 bases and J by 4 bases, with 13 bases between them. There are 13 residues in the CDR3. Germline V gives CDR1 DFQATT, CDR2 SNEGSKA (reference sequence).